This section outlines one T cell receptor (beta chain) sequence together with its context. Its antigen is undetermined. The sample originates from a study of siplizumab effects on memory and regulatory T cells. Notes on the study in general: Assignment to unstimulated subsets succeeded for only a minor fraction of the alloreactive clones. There appeared to be greater diversity in naive T cells than in memory cells, and naive T cells seemed major contributors to the alloresponse.

Trimming removed 4 bases from V and 3 bases from J, with 12 bases in between. The V gene's germline CDR1 is SGHKS and CDR2 YYEKEE (reference sequence). The CDR3 runs to 14 residues. The table came from immunoSEQ multiplex PCR; TCRdb's copy has only in-frame clones and leaves some out. Of 55,000 to 70,000 clones in the sample, roughly 93% were seen once. The chain links TRBV5-5 to TRBJ2-3; no definite D call. This TCR was recovered from a human donor in good health. The sample taken for sequencing was CD8+ T cells sorted from blood. This chain's CDR3 is CASSPKRKTDTQYF. CDR3 bases: TGTGCCAGCAGCCCTAAGAGGAAGACAGATACGCAGTATTTT.